These 21 T cell receptor beta chains were sequenced from one sample in a study of cytomegalovirus exposure and HLA in healthy donors. PCR employed 60 Vbeta and 13 Jbeta primers. Using immunoSEQ multiplex PCR, the repertoire was profiled, and TCRdb retains in-frame clones only, with some absent. The sample includes approximately 130,000 clones, roughly three quarters of them seen just once. Sequencing was carried out using PBMCs. The receptors here all came from a man aged 25-40 years in good health and CMV-seronegative.

The chain couples TRBV6-1 to TRBJ1-2; 7 bases line up with TRBD1. Germline values: CDR1 MNHNS, CDR2 SASEGT. J was trimmed by 5 bases and V by 7 bases; bases with no gene match: 7. The CDR3 covers 13 residues. In DNA form, the CDR3 reads TGTGCCAGCATTCCCGGGACAGCTTATGGCTACACCTTC. Residues: CASIPGTAYGYTF.

Details on this clone: The junction and the germline gene differ at one end; a read error may be behind it. The V call is TRBV7-7, the J call TRBJ2-3, with D possibly matching TRBD2 (6 bases). Germline V gene sequence: CDR1 SSHAT, CDR2 FNYEAQ (reference sequence). There are 12 residues in the CDR3. The CDR3 protein is CASSAGLDTQYF. The DNA for the CDR3 is TGTGCTAGCAGCGCGGGACTTGATACGCAGTATTTT.

The rearrangement joins TRBV29-1 to TRBJ2-5; D might be TRBD1 (6 bases). Trimming shortened V by 7 bases and J by 2 bases, and 20 bases separated the two germline ends. This CDR3 comprises 15 residues. Germline V gene sequence: CDR1 SQVTM, CDR2 ANQGSEA. CDR3 DNA sequence: TGCAGCGGCATACCCATCCTACAGGGACAAGAGACCCAGTACTTC. It yields the protein CSGIPILQGQETQYF. The full variable domain, rest sourced from reference TRBV29-1 and TRBJ2-5, is SAVISQKPSRDICQRGTSLTIQCQVDSQVTMMFWYRQQPGQSLTLIATANQGSEATYESGFVIDKFPISRPNLTFSTLTVSNMSPEDSSIYLCSGIPILQGQETQYFGPGTRLLVL.

The V gene is TRBV7-3, the J gene TRBJ2-2; no firm D call. Germline V CDR1 and CDR2: SGHTA, FQGTGA. V lost 2 bases and J lost 5, with 6 bases in between. The CDR3 is 13 amino acids. This CDR3 is CASSLWATGELFF. For the CDR3, the DNA is TGTGCCAGCAGCTTATGGGCGACCGGGGAGCTGTTTTTT. Filled out from reference TRBV7-3 and TRBJ2-2, the complete variable domain reads GAGVSQTPSNKVTEKGKYVELRCDPISGHTALYWYRQSLGQGPEFLIYFQGTGAADDSGLPNDRFFAVRPEGSVSTLKIQRTERGDSAVYLCASSLWATGELFFGEGSRLTVL.

This chain connects TRBV29-1 to TRBJ2-1; 11 nucleotides agree with TRBD2. The CDR3 length is 14 residues. J was trimmed by 9 bases and V by 3 bases; bases with no gene match: 7. The germline V gene has CDR1 SQVTM and CDR2 ANQGSEA. CDR3 DNA: TGCAGCGTTGAGGAACTAGCGGGAGCAGGTGAGCAGTTCTTC. Amino acids: CSVEELAGAGEQFF.

This clone was counted once. The V call is TRBV18, the J call TRBJ2-7; TRBD1 matches 8 bases. The germline V gene encodes CDR1 KGHSH and CDR2 LQKENI. The CDR3 has 17 amino acids. V shed 5 bases and J 3 bases; nucleotides not matched to a gene: 15. CDR3 nucleotide sequence: TGTGCCAGCTCAACAACCAGAACAGGGGGAGTTAGCTACGAGCAGTACTTC. Encoded protein: CASSTTRTGGVSYEQYF. Full variable domain (rest looked up from reference TRBV18 and TRBJ2-7): NAGVMQNPRHLVRRRGQEARLRCSPMKGHSHVYWYRQLPEEGLKFMVYLQKENIIDESGMPKERFSAEFPKEGPSILRIQQVVRGDSAAYFCASSTTRTGGVSYEQYFGPGTRLTVT.

With regard to this clone: No conserved phenylalanine or tryptophan is present at the end of the CDR3, so a read error is the likely explanation. The chain recombines TRBV6-5 with TRBJ1-6; D perhaps matches TRBD1 (5 bases). The CDR3 covers 16 residues. In germline, CDR1 is MNHEY, CDR2 SVGAGI. Between the trimmed V and J ends, which lost 2 bases and 0 bases, there was a span of 8 bases. The CDR3 sequence is CASSYRGSSYNSPLHV. CDR3 bases: TGTGCCAGCAGTTACCGGGGGAGCTCCTATAATTCACCCCTCCACGTT.

This clone showed up just a few times. The chain employs TRBV5-4 and TRBJ2-7, with 13 bases aligning to TRBD2. The junction had 1 base not matched to a gene; V was cut back by 3 bases and J by 4 bases. Germline CDR1 reads SGHNT; CDR2 reads YYREEE (reference sequence). This CDR3 is built from 14 residues. DNA for the CDR3: TGTGCCAGCAGCTCGACTAGCGGGAGGTACGAGCAGTACTTC. Translating gives CASSSTSGRYEQYF.

The chain combines TRBV19 with TRBJ1-4; D remains ambiguous. This CDR3 has 17 residues. V was pared by 0 bases and J by 5 bases, with 16 bases between. The germline V gene has CDR1 LNHDA and CDR2 SQIVND (reference sequence). Here the CDR3 reads CASSIDGETSMNEKLFF. DNA for the CDR3: TGTGCCAGTAGTATAGACGGGGAAACGTCAATGAATGAAAAACTGTTTTTT. Complete variable domain (other parts from reference TRBV19 and TRBJ1-4): DGGITQSPKYLFRKEGQNVTLSCEQNLNHDAMYWYRQDPGQGLRLIYYSQIVNDFQKGDIAEGYSVSREKKESFPLTVTSAQKNPTAFYLCASSIDGETSMNEKLFFGSGTQLSVL.

V gene TRBV10-3 combines with J gene TRBJ1-4; no definite D call. V was trimmed by 8 bases and J by 5 bases, leaving 15 bases between them. The CDR3 contains 14 residues. Germline V gives CDR1 ENHRY, CDR2 SYGVKD. The CDR3 DNA is TGTGCCATCCCGAACCGCAGGAAAAATGAAAAACTGTTTTTT. Its translation is CAIPNRRKNEKLFF.

The CDR3 bases are TGCGCCAGCAGCTTACAAGGGGTGTACACTGAAGCTTTCTTT. Amino acids: CASSLQGVYTEAFF. V usage is TRBV5-1 and J usage is TRBJ1-1; tentative D call: TRBD1 (5 bases). The germline CDR1 and CDR2 sequences are SGHRS and YFSETQ. The CDR3 runs to 14 residues. V lost 2 bases and J lost 3, with 11 bases in between.

V and J are TRBV28 and TRBJ2-1; 9 bases align to TRBD2. The germline V gene encodes CDR1 MDHEN and CDR2 SYDVKM. V shed 3 bases and J 7 bases; nucleotides not matched to a gene: 1. The CDR3 spans 13 residues. The CDR3 reads CASSFSGGNEQFF. In DNA form, the CDR3 reads TGTGCCAGCAGTTTCAGCGGGGGGAATGAGCAGTTCTTC. The full variable domain, rest sourced from reference TRBV28 and TRBJ2-1, is DVKVTQSSRYLVKRTGEKVFLECVQDMDHENMFWYRQDPGLGLRLIYFSYDVKMKEKGDIPEGYSVSREKKERFSLILESASTNQTSMYLCASSFSGGNEQFFGPGTRLTVL.

This clone has just one count. V is TRBV7-8 and J is TRBJ1-1; D perhaps matches TRBD1 (6 bases). Germline CDR1 reads SGHVS; CDR2 reads FQNEAQ. The ends were cut back, 3 bases at V and 2 bases at J, with 13 bases in the middle. This CDR3 has 15 residues. CDR3 DNA sequence: TGTGCCAGCAGCTTCACCGGGACATCTAACACTGAAGCTTTCTTT. Amino acid sequence: CASSFTGTSNTEAFF.

V gene TRBV27 combines with J gene TRBJ2-5; TRBD2 might be the D (6 bases). Germline CDR1 reads MNHEY; CDR2 reads SMNVEV (reference sequence). CDR3 length: 18 amino acids. V shed 2 bases and J shed 0 bases, with 19 bases lying between them. CDR3 bases: TGTGCCAGCAGTTTAGGCCCTCGTTCGGGGGTCAACCAAGAGACCCAGTACTTC. It specifies CASSLGPRSGVNQETQYF.

The chain carries TRBV7-2 and TRBJ2-1; D remains ambiguous. The germline V gene has CDR1 SGHTA and CDR2 FQGNSA. Trimming left V 1 base short and J 9 bases short, with 13 bases between. This CDR3 spans 14 amino acids. CDR3 protein: CASSLEASLREQFF. The CDR3, as DNA: TGTGCCAGCAGCTTAGAAGCCTCGCTTCGTGAGCAGTTCTTC.

The chain has TRBV15 and TRBJ2-5, with D possibly being TRBD2 (6 bases). Germline CDR1 is LNHNV and CDR2 is YYDKDF (reference sequence). Trimming took 1 base from V and 2 from J, leaving 14 bases between them. The CDR3 is 16 residues long. CDR3 sequence: CATSRGEAGAQETQYF. The CDR3 DNA reads TGTGCCACCAGCAGAGGGGAAGCGGGCGCACAAGAGACCCAGTACTTC. The complete variable domain, with remaining parts taken from reference TRBV15 and TRBJ2-5, reads DAMVIQNPRYQVTQFGKPVTLSCSQTLNHNVMYWYQQKSSQAPKLLFHYYDKDFNNEADTPDNFQSRRPNTSFCFLDIRSPGLGDTAMYLCATSRGEAGAQETQYFGPGTRLLVL.

The V and J genes are TRBV19 and TRBJ2-2; TRBD1 matches 8 bases. This CDR3 is 14 amino acids long. J was trimmed by 6 bases and V by 3 bases; bases with no gene match: 3. CDR1 and CDR2 from the germline V gene are LNHDA and SQIVND (reference sequence). This CDR3 is CASSIQGAAGELFF. Here the CDR3 DNA reads TGTGCCAGTAGTATTCAGGGGGCGGCCGGGGAGCTGTTTTTT.

The table lists this clone with a few counts. The chain links TRBV10-3 to TRBJ2-5; 9 bases agree with TRBD1. This CDR3 contains 16 residues. The V and J ends lost 7 bases and 5 bases, in that order; junction bases with no gene match: 14. CDR1 is ENHRY, CDR2 SYGVKD, per germline. The CDR3: CAIKNSQGAATETQYF. CDR3 DNA sequence: TGTGCCATCAAGAACTCACAGGGGGCTGCTACGGAGACCCAGTACTTC.

The chain joins TRBV6-5 to TRBJ2-1; 9 bases line up with TRBD1. This CDR3 region has 15 residues. Per the germline V gene, CDR1 is MNHEY and CDR2 is SVGAGI. J was trimmed by 5 bases and V by 2 bases; bases with no gene match: 4. The CDR3 here is CASSYRDRVNNEQFF. The CDR3 DNA follows: TGTGCCAGCAGTTACCGGGACAGGGTAAACAATGAGCAGTTCTTC.

The CDR3 DNA reads as TGCAGCGTCGTCCAAGCGGGACGGAGAGATGGCGAGCAGTACTTC. Translated: CSVVQAGRRDGEQYF. The chain couples TRBV29-1 to TRBJ2-7, with 7 bases lining up with TRBD2. Germline values: CDR1 SQVTM, CDR2 ANQGSEA. The ends lost 6 bases at V and 6 bases at J; junction bases unmatched: 17. This CDR3 region has 15 residues.

The rearrangement uses TRBV28 and TRBJ1-2; D unresolved. Germline V gene data show CDR1 as MDHEN and CDR2 as SYDVKM. There are 14 residues in the CDR3. V lost 2 bases and J 1 base, leaving 8 bases between the germline ends. CDR3 in amino acids: CASSLLTINYGYTF. The CDR3 DNA reads as TGTGCCAGCAGTTTACTGACTATTAACTATGGCTACACCTTC.